This T cell receptor beta chain was observed in a study of T cell responses to AZD1222 COVID-19 vaccine. Looked up from germline, CDR1 is LGHDT and CDR2 is YNNKEL (reference sequence). This CDR3 contains 14 residues. Trimming shortened V by 3 bases and J by 3 bases, and 10 bases separated the two germline ends. TCRdb's copy holds only in-frame clones and misses some; the assay was immunoSEQ multiplex PCR. The sample holds 130,000 to 150,000 clones, about 90% seen once. The chain employs TRBV3-1 (or the pseudogene TRBV3-2) and TRBJ2-3, with no clear D. The sequence was collected from an adult in good health. Source: peripheral blood, taken on day 0 of AZD1222 vaccination. CDR3 loop: CASSHTRVTDTQYF. In nucleotides, the CDR3 is TGTGCCAGCAGCCATACTCGGGTAACAGATACGCAGTATTTT.